One T cell receptor (beta chain) is described in this entry. What it binds is unknown. This specimen belongs to a study of identifying expanded T cells in peripheral blood. Study observations and caveats: About 1.2 clones differed between technical replicates, versus about 16 and 19 over time.

Only in-frame clones appear in the TCRdb table, and some are missing; sequencing was by immunoSEQ multiplex PCR. The table includes about 94,000 clones, roughly 88% detected once. Collection occurred without any documented infections or immune events in donors. This TCR derives from a person aged 18 to 70 in good health. The sample was blood.

CDR3 in DNA: TGTGCCAGCAGCTTGAGGGACAGGTTATCACCCCTCCACTTT. This codes for CASSLRDRLSPLHF. The rearrangement links TRBV5-6 to TRBJ1-6, with TRBD1 matching over 8 bases. The germline V gene has CDR1 SGHDT and CDR2 YYEEEE. With V trimmed by 1 base and J by 10 bases, 4 bases remained unmatched. There are 14 residues in the CDR3.